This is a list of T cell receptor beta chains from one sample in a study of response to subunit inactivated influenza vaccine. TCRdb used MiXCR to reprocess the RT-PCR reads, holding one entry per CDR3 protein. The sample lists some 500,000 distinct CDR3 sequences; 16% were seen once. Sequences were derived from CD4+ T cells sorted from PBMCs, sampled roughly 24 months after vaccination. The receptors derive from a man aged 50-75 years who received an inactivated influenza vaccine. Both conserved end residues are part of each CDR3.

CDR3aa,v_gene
CASSQDRANYGYTF,TRBV4-2
CASGLGRGETQYF,TRBV21-1
CASSPPGLGDFEQYF,TRBV18
CASSPQGTEETQYF,TRBV6-1
CASSGTSVNEQFF,TRBV6-1
CASSQDSLSHNEQFF,TRBV4-3
CASSTRRGGYTF,TRBV14
CASSLTPANYGYTF,TRBV12-3/TRBV12-4
CASTGSGNQPQHF,TRBV7-9
CASSQSIKRGAYNEQFF,TRBV3-1
CAISEGTANTGELFF,TRBV10-3
CASSYPLGHEQYF,TRBV28
CASTPTGGDTGELFF,TRBV2
CSARGQGTETQYF,TRBV20-1
CASSEREGADTQYF,TRBV6-2/TRBV6-3
CASSLGNEGSPLHF,TRBV12-3/TRBV12-4
CASSYFGTTEAFF,TRBV6-5
CSARVGTGVNQPQHF,TRBV20-1
CASSLSLGGGAYEQYF,TRBV7-2
CASSHPGTSGAETQYF,TRBV12-3/TRBV12-4
CASSRRGRTNEQFF,TRBV7-2
CASSWGQIAKNIQYF,TRBV5-6
CASSLALAGVLREQFF,TRBV27
CSVPGLAALEQFF,TRBV20-1
CATREGVNSGNTIYF,TRBV28
CSAAFGAYEQYF,TRBV20-1
CASSWFREETQYF,TRBV11-2
CASRYRTGGAEQYF,TRBV12-2
CAIKDSGTYNEQFF,TRBV10-3
CASSLVAATYNEQFF,TRBV5-1
CASSLWGRNEKLFF,TRBV7-8
CSASRVQETQYF,TRBV20-1
CASSPFGGSYNEQFF,TRBV6-1
CATSAGQGNGDTQYF,TRBV24-1
CASSLRAQKGTGELFF,TRBV6-1
CACSPGTGVDFENTDTQYF,TRBV6-4
CASSSQRTSYEQYF,TRBV7-2
CSARDAIGDEKLFF,TRBV20-1
CASRTGHTPAAFF,TRBV6-2/TRBV6-3
CASSLIGGVEQFF,TRBV7-2